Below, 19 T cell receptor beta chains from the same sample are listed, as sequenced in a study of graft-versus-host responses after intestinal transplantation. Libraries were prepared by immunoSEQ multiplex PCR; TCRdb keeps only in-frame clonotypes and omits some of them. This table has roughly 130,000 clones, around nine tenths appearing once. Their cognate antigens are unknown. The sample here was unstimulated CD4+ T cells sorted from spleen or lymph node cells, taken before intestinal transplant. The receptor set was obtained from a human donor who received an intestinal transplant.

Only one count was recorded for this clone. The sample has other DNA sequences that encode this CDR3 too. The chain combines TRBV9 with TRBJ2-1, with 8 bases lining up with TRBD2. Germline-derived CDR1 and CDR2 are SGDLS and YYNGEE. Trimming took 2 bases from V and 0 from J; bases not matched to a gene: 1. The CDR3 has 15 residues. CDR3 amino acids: CASSVSGSSYNEQFF. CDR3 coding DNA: TGTGCCAGCAGCGTCAGCGGGAGCTCCTACAATGAGCAGTTCTTC. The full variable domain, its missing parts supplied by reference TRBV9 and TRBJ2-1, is DSGVTQTPKHLITATGQRVTLRCSPRSGDLSVYWYQQSLDQGLQFLIQYYNGEERAKGNILERFSAQQFPDLHSELNLSSLELGDSALYFCASSVSGSSYNEQFFGPGTRLTVL.

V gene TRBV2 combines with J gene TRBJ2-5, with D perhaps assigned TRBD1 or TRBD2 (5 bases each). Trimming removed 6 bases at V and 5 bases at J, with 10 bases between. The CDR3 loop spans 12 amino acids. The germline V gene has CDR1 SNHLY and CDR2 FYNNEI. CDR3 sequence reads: CASRLEGETQYF. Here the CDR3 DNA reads TGTGCCAGCAGACTAGAGGGGGAGACCCAGTACTTC.

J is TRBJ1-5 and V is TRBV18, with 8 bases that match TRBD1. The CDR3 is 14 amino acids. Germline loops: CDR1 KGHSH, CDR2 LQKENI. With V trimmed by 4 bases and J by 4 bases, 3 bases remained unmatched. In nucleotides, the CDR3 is TGTGCCAGCTCACTGACAGGGGAAAATCAGCCCCAGCATTTT. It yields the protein CASSLTGENQPQHF.

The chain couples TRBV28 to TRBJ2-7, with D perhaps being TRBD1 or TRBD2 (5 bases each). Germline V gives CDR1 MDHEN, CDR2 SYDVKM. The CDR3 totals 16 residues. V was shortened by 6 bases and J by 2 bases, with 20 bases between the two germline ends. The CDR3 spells CASSLYGGRGAYEQYF. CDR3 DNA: TGTGCCAGCAGCCTGTACGGTGGACGAGGGGCCTACGAGCAGTACTTC.

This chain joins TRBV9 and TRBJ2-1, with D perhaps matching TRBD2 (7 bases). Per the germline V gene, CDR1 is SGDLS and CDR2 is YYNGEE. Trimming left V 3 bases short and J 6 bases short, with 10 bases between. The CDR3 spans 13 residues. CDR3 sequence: CASSERGGNEQFF. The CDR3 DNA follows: TGTGCCAGCAGCGAAAGGGGGGGCAATGAGCAGTTCTTC.

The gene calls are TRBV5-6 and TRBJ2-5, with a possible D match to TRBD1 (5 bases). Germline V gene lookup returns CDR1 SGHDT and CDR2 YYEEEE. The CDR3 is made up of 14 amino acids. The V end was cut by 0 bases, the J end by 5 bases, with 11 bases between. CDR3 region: CASSLGQIKETQYF. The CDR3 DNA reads TGTGCCAGCAGCTTGGGACAGATCAAGGAGACCCAGTACTTC.

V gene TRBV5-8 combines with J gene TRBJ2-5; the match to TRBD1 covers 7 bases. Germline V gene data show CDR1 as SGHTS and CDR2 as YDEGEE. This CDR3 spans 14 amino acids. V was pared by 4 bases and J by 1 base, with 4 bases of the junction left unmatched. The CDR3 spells CASSTWDSQETQYF. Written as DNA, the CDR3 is TGTGCCAGCAGCACCTGGGACAGCCAAGAGACCCAGTACTTC.

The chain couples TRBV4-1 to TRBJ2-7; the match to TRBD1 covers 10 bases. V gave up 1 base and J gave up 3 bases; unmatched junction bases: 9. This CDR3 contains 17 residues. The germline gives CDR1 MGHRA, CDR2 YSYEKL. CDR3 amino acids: CASSQVARRDRGYEQYF. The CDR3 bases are TGCGCCAGCAGCCAAGTAGCCCGCCGGGACAGGGGCTACGAGCAGTACTTC.

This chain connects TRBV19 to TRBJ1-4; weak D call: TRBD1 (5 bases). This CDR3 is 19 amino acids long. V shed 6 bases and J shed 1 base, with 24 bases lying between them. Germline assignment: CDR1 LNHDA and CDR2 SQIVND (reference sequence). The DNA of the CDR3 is TGTGCCAGTAGGGATTATCAGGGTACCTACTCGGAAACTAATGAAAAACTGTTTTTT. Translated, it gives CASRDYQGTYSETNEKLFF.

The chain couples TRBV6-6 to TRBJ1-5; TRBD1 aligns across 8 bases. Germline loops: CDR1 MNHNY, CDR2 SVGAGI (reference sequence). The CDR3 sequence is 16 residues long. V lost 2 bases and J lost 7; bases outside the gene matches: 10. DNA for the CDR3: TGTGCCAGCAGTTACAAGAGGCAGGGGGCGTTCCAGCCCCAGCATTTT. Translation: CASSYKRQGAFQPQHF.

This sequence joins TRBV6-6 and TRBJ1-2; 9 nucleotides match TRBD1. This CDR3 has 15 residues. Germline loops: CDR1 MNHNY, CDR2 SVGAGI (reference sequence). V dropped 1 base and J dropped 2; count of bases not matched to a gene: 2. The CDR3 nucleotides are TGTGCCAGCAGTTACTTGGGACAGGGAAACTATGGCTACACCTTC. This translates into CASSYLGQGNYGYTF.

CDR3 coding DNA: TGTGCCAGCTCACGAGAAGGGATTAATTCACCCCTCCACTTT. It codes for CASSREGINSPLHF. V and J are TRBV18 and TRBJ1-6; no firm D call. Per germline, CDR1 KGHSH and CDR2 LQKENI. Trimming took off 4 bases at V and 6 bases at J, with 10 bases between the two ends. The CDR3 is made up of 14 amino acids.

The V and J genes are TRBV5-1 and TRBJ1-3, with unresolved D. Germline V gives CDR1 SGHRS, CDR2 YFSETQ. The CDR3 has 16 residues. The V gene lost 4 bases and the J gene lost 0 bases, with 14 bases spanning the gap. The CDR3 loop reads CASSPGRLASGNTIYF. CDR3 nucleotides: TGCGCCAGCAGCCCCGGACGGCTGGCCTCTGGAAACACCATATATTTT.

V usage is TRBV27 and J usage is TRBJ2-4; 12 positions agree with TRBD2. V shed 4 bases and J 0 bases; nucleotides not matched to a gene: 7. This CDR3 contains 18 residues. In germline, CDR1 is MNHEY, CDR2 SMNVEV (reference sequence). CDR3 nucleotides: TGTGCCAGCAGTTCGAGACTAGCGGGAGCGGTAGCCAAAAACATTCAGTACTTC. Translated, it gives CASSSRLAGAVAKNIQYF.

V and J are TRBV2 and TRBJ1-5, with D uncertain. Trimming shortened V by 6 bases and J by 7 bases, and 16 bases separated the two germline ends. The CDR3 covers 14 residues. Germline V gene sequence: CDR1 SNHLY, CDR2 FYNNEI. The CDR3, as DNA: TGTGCCAGCAGCCTACGGCGAGGTGAACAGCCCCAGCATTTT. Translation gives CASSLRRGEQPQHF.

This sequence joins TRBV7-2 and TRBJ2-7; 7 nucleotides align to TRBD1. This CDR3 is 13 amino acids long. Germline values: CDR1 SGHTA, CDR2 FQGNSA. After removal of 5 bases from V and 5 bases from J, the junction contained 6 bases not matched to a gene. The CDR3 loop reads CASSPQGPNEQYF. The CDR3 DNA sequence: TGTGCCAGCAGCCCACAGGGGCCCAACGAGCAGTACTTC. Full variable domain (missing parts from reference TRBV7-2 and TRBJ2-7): GAGVSQSPSNKVTEKGKDVELRCDPISGHTALYWYRQSLGQGLEFLIYFQGNSAPDKSGLPSDRFSAERTGGSVSTLTIQRTQQEDSAVYLCASSPQGPNEQYFGPGTRLTVT.

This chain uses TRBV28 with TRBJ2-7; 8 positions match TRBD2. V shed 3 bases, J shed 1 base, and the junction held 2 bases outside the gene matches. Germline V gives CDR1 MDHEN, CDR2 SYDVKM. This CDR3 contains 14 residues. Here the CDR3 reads CASSFAGGSYEQYF. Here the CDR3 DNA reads TGTGCCAGCAGTTTCGCGGGAGGATCCTACGAGCAGTACTTC.

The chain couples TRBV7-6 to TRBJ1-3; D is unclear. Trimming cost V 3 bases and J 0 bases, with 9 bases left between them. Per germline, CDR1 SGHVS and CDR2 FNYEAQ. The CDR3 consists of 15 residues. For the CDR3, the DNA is TGTGCCAGCAGCTTGCGCGAGGACTCTGGAAACACCATATATTTT. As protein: CASSLREDSGNTIYF.

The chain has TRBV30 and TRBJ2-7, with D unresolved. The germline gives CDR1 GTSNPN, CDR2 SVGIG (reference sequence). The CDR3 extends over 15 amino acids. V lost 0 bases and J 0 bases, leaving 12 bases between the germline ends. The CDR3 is CAWSVVVRSSYEQYF. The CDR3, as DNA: TGTGCCTGGAGTGTAGTTGTTAGGAGCTCCTACGAGCAGTACTTC. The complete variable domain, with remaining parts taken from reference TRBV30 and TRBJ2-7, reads SQTIHQWPATLVQPVGSPLSLECTVEGTSNPNLYWYRQAAGRGLQLLFYSVGIGQISSEVPQNLSASRPQDRQFILSSKKLLLSDSGFYLCAWSVVVRSSYEQYFGPGTRLTVT.